This TCR beta chain is drawn from a study of blood T cells in healthy people across ages. Study conclusions and caveats: Older age coincided with a roughly linear decline in TCR beta diversity per million T cells. Comparison with aged donors showed that long-lived donors had more naive CD4+ cells and higher diversity. TCR beta diversity correlated strongly with naive T cell percentage. Any conclusive comparison of naive versus antigen-experienced cells was prevented by using unsorted PBMCs.

Together with a sample-barcoded 5' primer, a J-beta primer mix was included in a second PCR lasting roughly 7 to 11 cycles. TCRdb reanalysed the 5' RACE reads using MiXCR and keeps one entry per CDR3 protein. The profile shows hundreds of thousands of distinct CDR3 sequences, approximately 60% of them singletons. As concerns this clonotype: The antigen is undetermined.

This sequence was found in a man in his forties in good health. Input material: blood.

The DNA of the CDR3 is TGTGCCAGCAAGCCCACCGGCACAGATACGCAGTATTTT. This sequence encodes CASKPTGTDTQYF. This chain joins TRBV2 and TRBJ2-3; D gene unclear. The CDR3 covers 13 residues. Germline lookup yields CDR1 SNHLY and CDR2 FYNNEI. Trimming left V 7 bases short and J 1 base short, with 9 bases between.